This T cell receptor (beta chain) was identified in a study of OX40 agonist ivuxolimab in advanced cancers. Study background: Patients with prior anti-PD-1, anti-PD-L1 or anti-CTLA-4 therapy were eligible; about 40% had some. The study's findings and limits: The average count of expanded clones was higher among CD8+ T cells than among CD4+. With doses of 0.1 to 3.0 mg/kg, CD4+ and CD8+ blood T cells had undergone clonal expansion by week 6.

From germline, CDR1 is ENHRY and CDR2 SYGVKD. This CDR3 spans 16 amino acids. The V gene end was trimmed by 1 base and the J gene end by 8 bases; junction bases not matched to a gene: 6. This clone has a handful of counts. Its antigen remains unidentified. Sequencing used immunoSEQ multiplex PCR; TCRdb keeps in-frame clones, though not all of them. The table includes 40,000 to 45,000 clones, about 88% detected once. The sample here was CD4+ or CD8+ T cells sorted from blood, taken in a trial of the OX40 agonist ivuxolimab. V is TRBV10-3 and J is TRBJ2-1, with 12 bases identical to TRBD2. The TCR comes from an adult with an advanced solid tumor such as melanoma, head and neck, liver or kidney cancer. The CDR3 nucleotides read TGTGCCATCAGTGAGTTGACTAGCGGGGGATTCGATGAGCAGTTCTTC. Amino acid sequence: CAISELTSGGFDEQFF.